The 21 T cell receptor beta chains listed next were all sequenced from one sample in a study of blood T cell repertoires in COVID-19. TCRdb keeps only in-frame clones here, not all; method: immunoSEQ multiplex PCR. The table records roughly 340,000 clones, 88% of them present only once. Specimen: peripheral blood. All receptors come from a woman in her 70s with COVID-19, enrolled during active disease.

Only one count was recorded for this clone. V and J are TRBV5-4 and TRBJ1-2; perhaps TRBD1 as D (6 bases). This CDR3 spans 16 amino acids. Germline assignment: CDR1 SGHNT and CDR2 YYREEE (reference sequence). Between the trimmed V and J ends, which lost 4 bases and 0 bases, there was a span of 16 bases. CDR3 amino acids: CASSSGTSPPNYGYTF. The CDR3 DNA is TGTGCCAGCAGCAGCGGGACATCTCCCCCTAACTATGGCTACACCTTC.

This clone was counted a single time. The genes are TRBV7-8 and TRBJ1-1; D is unclear. Germline CDR1 is SGHVS and CDR2 is FQNEAQ. V lost 1 base, J lost 7 bases, and 13 bases lay in between. The CDR3 runs 14 residues. The CDR3 here is CASSLVRLPLEAFF. Written as DNA, the CDR3 is TGTGCCAGCAGCTTAGTCCGTCTACCCCTTGAAGCTTTCTTT.

The chain recombines TRBV19 with TRBJ2-1; tentatively, D is TRBD2 (6 bases). CDR1 and CDR2 (germline): LNHDA, SQIVND (reference sequence). The CDR3 consists of 12 residues. V gave up 6 bases and J gave up 9 bases, with 12 bases separating them. In nucleotides, the CDR3 is TGTGCCAGTAGCCCCGGGACTCCTGAGCAGTTCTTC. Translated: CASSPGTPEQFF.

Concerning this clone itself: Other nucleotide sequences in the sample specify the same CDR3. The chain is built from TRBV5-6 and TRBJ1-1, with D perhaps TRBD1 (6 bases). Germline-derived CDR1 and CDR2 are SGHDT and YYEEEE. CDR3 length equals 13 residues. The V gene lost 3 bases and the J gene lost 1 base, with 7 bases spanning the gap. The CDR3 reads CASSSQGNTEAFF. The CDR3 bases are TGTGCCAGCAGCTCACAGGGGAACACTGAAGCTTTCTTT.

The chain combines TRBV18 with TRBJ1-2; TRBD1 aligns across 8 bases. The germline V gene has CDR1 KGHSH and CDR2 LQKENI. The CDR3 totals 13 residues. The ends lost 8 bases at V and 2 bases at J; junction bases unmatched: 4. The DNA of the CDR3 is TGTGCCAGCAACGGACAGGGAAACTATGGCTACACCTTC. Its translation is CASNGQGNYGYTF.

This clone came up a few times. The V and J genes are TRBV10-3 and TRBJ1-3; D is possibly TRBD1 (6 bases). Trimming pared 3 bases from V and 2 bases from J, leaving 8 bases between. Germline-derived CDR1 and CDR2 are ENHRY and SYGVKD. This CDR3 region has 14 residues. The CDR3 DNA sequence: TGTGCCATCAGTGACACAGGGACTGGAAACACCATATATTTT. As protein: CAISDTGTGNTIYF.

V usage is TRBV7-9 and J usage is TRBJ1-1, with D unresolved. Deletions cut 5 bases from V and 4 bases from J, with 11 bases between. Germline loops: CDR1 SEHNR, CDR2 FQNEAQ (reference sequence). CDR3 length: 13 residues. CDR3 loop: CASSNDGSTEAFF. The CDR3 bases are TGTGCCAGCAGCAACGACGGGTCCACTGAAGCTTTCTTT.

The chain recombines TRBV5-1 with TRBJ2-1; TRBD1 is a possible D gene (6 bases). Trimming shortened V by 4 bases and J by 4 bases, and 12 bases separated the two germline ends. The CDR3 is 14 amino acids. The germline gives CDR1 SGHRS, CDR2 YFSETQ. The CDR3 region is CASSTGTLYNEQFF. The CDR3 nucleotides read TGCGCCAGCAGCACCGGGACACTTTACAATGAGCAGTTCTTC.

The V and J genes are TRBV27 and TRBJ1-4, with 7 bases matching TRBD1. Germline CDR1 and CDR2: MNHEY and SMNVEV (reference sequence). J lost 7 bases, V lost 3 bases, and 5 bases had no gene match. This CDR3 region has 14 residues. CDR3 DNA sequence: TGTGCCAGCAGTTTTGGAGGGGGCGGTGAAAAACTGTTTTTT. Translating gives CASSFGGGGEKLFF.

The table lists this clone with a count of one. In DNA, the CDR3 is TGTGCCAGCAGCTTAGGACAGGGGGAATTTTCAGAACGAGATACGCAGTATTTT. The encoded protein is CASSLGQGEFSERDTQYF. The V gene is TRBV11-2, the J gene TRBJ2-3; 9 nucleotides match TRBD1. With 1 base clipped from V and 5 bases from J, the junction kept 13 bases outside the gene matches. Germline assignment: CDR1 SGHAT and CDR2 FQNNGV. The CDR3 runs to 18 residues.

The chain combines TRBV18 with TRBJ2-7; D may be TRBD1 (6 bases). The V gene's germline CDR1 is KGHSH and CDR2 LQKENI. V dropped 6 bases and J dropped 2 bases, with 14 bases sitting between them. This CDR3 contains 14 residues. As DNA, the CDR3 is TGTGCCAGCTCCCCAGGGGTGGGAGCCTACGAGCAGTACTTC. Translation gives CASSPGVGAYEQYF.

The rearrangement links TRBV5-1 to TRBJ2-1; TRBD2 matches at 11 bases. The junction had 13 bases not matched to a gene; V was cut back by 2 bases and J by 9 bases. Germline CDR1 is SGHRS and CDR2 is YFSETQ. This CDR3 is built from 17 residues. The CDR3 spells CASSLSVAGGPNGEQFF. The CDR3 nucleotides read TGCGCCAGCAGCTTATCTGTAGCGGGGGGGCCTAATGGTGAGCAGTTCTTC.

The chain combines TRBV5-1 with TRBJ1-2; 8 bases agree with TRBD1. CDR1 is SGHRS, CDR2 YFSETQ, per germline. The CDR3 contains 13 residues. With V trimmed by 4 bases and J by 7 bases, 6 bases remained unmatched. CDR3: CASSPGQGVGYTF. The CDR3 DNA reads as TGCGCCAGCAGCCCAGGACAGGGAGTTGGCTACACCTTC.

The rearrangement joins TRBV5-1 to TRBJ1-1; tentatively, D is TRBD1 (6 bases). Trimming stripped 0 bases from V and 6 bases from J, with 15 bases between. CDR1 SGHRS and CDR2 YFSETQ come from the germline V gene. This CDR3 spans 15 amino acids. The CDR3 DNA sequence: TGCGCCAGCAGCTTGGAGGCAGGGGAAATCGCTGAAGCTTTCTTT. Translation: CASSLEAGEIAEAFF.

The V call is TRBV19, the J call TRBJ1-6; no definite D call. The germline CDR1 and CDR2 sequences are LNHDA and SQIVND (reference sequence). This CDR3 is built from 13 residues. The V and J ends lost 7 bases and 8 bases respectively, with 12 bases between them. CDR3 DNA: TGTGCCAGTAACTCCGTACGGGATTCACCCCTCCACTTT. Translated, it gives CASNSVRDSPLHF.

The chain recombines TRBV28 with TRBJ1-2; TRBD1 matches 7 bases. The CDR3 is 14 amino acids. CDR1 is MDHEN and CDR2 is SYDVKM in the germline V gene. The junction had 11 bases not matched to a gene; V was cut back by 7 bases and J by 6 bases. The CDR3: CASTPQGGEDGYTF. As DNA, the CDR3 is TGTGCCAGCACCCCTCAGGGGGGAGAGGATGGCTACACCTTC.

V is TRBV24-1 and J is TRBJ1-1, with unresolved D. The CDR3 has 15 amino acids. Trimming left V 4 bases short and J 2 bases short, with 13 bases between. Germline CDR1 and CDR2: KGHDR and SFDVKD. The CDR3 here is CATSDSGHFNTEAFF. In nucleotides, the CDR3 is TGTGCCACCAGTGACTCAGGTCATTTCAACACTGAAGCTTTCTTT.

The table lists this clone with a few counts. V and J are TRBV10-2 and TRBJ1-5; the D is unclear. The CDR3 is 16 residues long. Germline CDR1 and CDR2: WSHSY and SAAADI. V lost 6 bases and J lost 6, with 21 bases in between. CDR3 sequence reads: CASSAPMAGMSQPQHF. The DNA of the CDR3 is TGCGCCAGCAGCGCCCCTATGGCGGGGATGAGTCAGCCCCAGCATTTT.

The V and J genes are TRBV20-1 and TRBJ2-3, with 14 bases aligning to TRBD2. CDR1 is DFQATT, CDR2 SNEGSKA, per germline (reference sequence). Trimming removed 3 bases from V and 2 bases from J; junction bases left unmatched: 13. The CDR3 covers 19 residues. Here the CDR3 reads CSASLTSGGALAFTDTQYF. In nucleotides, the CDR3 is TGCAGTGCTAGTCTGACTAGCGGGGGGGCCTTAGCCTTCACAGATACGCAGTATTTT.

This clone appeared once. The rearrangement joins TRBV5-4 to TRBJ1-6; D is possibly TRBD1 (5 bases). V lost 2 bases, J lost 11 bases, and 17 bases lay in between. CDR1 is SGHNT and CDR2 is YYREEE in the germline V gene (reference sequence). The CDR3 is 15 amino acids. The CDR3: CASSFEAGKWAPLHF. CDR3 in DNA: TGTGCCAGCAGCTTCGAAGCAGGGAAGTGGGCACCCCTCCACTTT.

The chain uses TRBV27 and TRBJ2-3, with D unresolved. This CDR3 is 12 amino acids long. V shed 4 bases and J shed 1 base, with 3 bases lying between them. CDR1 and CDR2 (germline): MNHEY, SMNVEV (reference sequence). CDR3: CASSSGTDTQYF. For the CDR3, the DNA is TGTGCCAGCAGTTCTGGCACAGATACGCAGTATTTT.